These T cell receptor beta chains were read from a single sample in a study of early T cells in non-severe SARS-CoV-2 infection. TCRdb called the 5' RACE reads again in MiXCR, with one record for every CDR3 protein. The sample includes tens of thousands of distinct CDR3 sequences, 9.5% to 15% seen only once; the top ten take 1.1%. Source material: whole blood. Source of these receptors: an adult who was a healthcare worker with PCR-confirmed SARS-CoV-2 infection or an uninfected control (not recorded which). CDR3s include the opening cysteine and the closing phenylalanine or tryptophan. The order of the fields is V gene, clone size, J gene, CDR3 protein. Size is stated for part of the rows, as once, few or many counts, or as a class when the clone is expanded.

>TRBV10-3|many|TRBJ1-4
CAISSGGSGEKLFF
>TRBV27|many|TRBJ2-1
CASSLPTSGRAISYNEQFF
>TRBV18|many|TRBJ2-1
CASSPPTHLYNEQFF
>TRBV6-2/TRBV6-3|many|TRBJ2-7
CASIGASSSYEQYF
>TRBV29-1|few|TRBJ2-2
CGVERGNTGELFF
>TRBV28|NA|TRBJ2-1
CASSSRYTDRDYNEQFF
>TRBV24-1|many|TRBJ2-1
CATSTDNNEQFF
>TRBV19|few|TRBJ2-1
CASSIDLGREQFF
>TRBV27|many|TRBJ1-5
CASRALGSYQPQHF
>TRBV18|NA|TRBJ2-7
CASSPKQGFYEQYF
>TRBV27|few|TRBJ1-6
CASSFRSPTNSPLHF
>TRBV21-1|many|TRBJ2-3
CASSEDREGTDTQYF
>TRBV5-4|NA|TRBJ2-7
CASSLDLSGGYEQYF
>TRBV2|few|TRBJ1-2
CASSLQGALDYGYTF
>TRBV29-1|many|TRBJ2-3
CSAKGTSASTDTQYF
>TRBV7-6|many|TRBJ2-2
CASSSPAGAGELFF
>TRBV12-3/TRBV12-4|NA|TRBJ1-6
CASSFFPSPLHF
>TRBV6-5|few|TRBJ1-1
CASMGGANTEAFF
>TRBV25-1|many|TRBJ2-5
CASSLSETQYF
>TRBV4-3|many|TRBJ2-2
CASSPRRDRVTGELFF
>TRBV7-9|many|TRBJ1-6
CASSLDTYYNSPLHF
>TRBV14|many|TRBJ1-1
CASSLGRVTEAFF
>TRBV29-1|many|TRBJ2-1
CSTSGGGLLIEQFF
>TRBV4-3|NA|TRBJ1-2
CASSQEGAYQNNYGYTF
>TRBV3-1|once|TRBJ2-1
CASSLTKVSSYNEQFF
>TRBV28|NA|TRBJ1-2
CASSLDRAYFSYGYTF
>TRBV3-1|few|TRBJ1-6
CASSEIPGQNLNSPLHF
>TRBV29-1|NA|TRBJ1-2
CSVTGGSYGYTF
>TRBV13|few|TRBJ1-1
CASSPGLTNTEAFF
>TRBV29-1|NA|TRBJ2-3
CSVVQSGPDTQYF
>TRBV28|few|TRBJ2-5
CASSLSGQGVAETQYF
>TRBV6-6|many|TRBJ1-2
CASSYGQFGGYTF
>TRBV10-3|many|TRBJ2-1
CASRLPGLESPPARF
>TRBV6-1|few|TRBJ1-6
CASSEYRAGRSPLHF
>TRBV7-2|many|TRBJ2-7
CASSSPGQGARYF
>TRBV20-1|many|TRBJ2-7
CSAGTGSSDEQYF
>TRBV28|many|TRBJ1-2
CASSAQGGGYTF
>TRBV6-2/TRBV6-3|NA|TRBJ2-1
CASHLGQGTINEQFF
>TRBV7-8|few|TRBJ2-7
CASSPTGPASYEQYF
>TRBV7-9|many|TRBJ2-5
CASSLVIAGETQYF
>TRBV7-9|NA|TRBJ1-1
CASSLVPETEAFF